This T cell receptor beta chain came from a study of shared clonotypes between healthy human individuals. Looked up from germline, CDR1 is SNHLY and CDR2 is FYNNEI. Trimming cost V 6 bases and J 5 bases, with 12 bases left between them. This CDR3 has 13 residues. Some clones are missing from TCRdb's copy, which holds only in-frame ones; the method was immunoSEQ multiplex PCR. The data contain some 2,000,000 clones, under 97% of them singletons. The V and J genes are TRBV2 and TRBJ2-3; D remains unclear. The TCR was taken from a young man in good health. Source material: naive CD4+ T cells sorted from blood. Subset specified: CD45RA+ positively selected. The CDR3 protein is CASSLSPGDTQYF. CDR3 coding DNA: TGTGCCAGCAGCCTGAGCCCTGGAGATACGCAGTATTTT.